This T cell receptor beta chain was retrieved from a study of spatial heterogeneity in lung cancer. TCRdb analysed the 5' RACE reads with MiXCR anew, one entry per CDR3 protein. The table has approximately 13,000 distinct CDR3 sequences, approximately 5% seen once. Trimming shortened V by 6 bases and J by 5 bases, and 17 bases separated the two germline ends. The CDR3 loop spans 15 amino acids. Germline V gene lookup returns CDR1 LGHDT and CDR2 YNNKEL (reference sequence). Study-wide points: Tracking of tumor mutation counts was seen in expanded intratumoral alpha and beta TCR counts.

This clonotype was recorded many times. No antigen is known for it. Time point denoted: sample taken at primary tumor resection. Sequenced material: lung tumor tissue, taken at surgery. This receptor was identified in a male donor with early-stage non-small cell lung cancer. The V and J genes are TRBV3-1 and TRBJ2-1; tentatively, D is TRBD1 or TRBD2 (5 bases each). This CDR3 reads CASRESGPLDNEQFF. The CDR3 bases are TGTGCCAGCAGGGAATCGGGACCACTAGACAATGAGCAGTTCTTC.